This T cell receptor (beta chain) was identified during a study of blood T cell repertoires in COVID-19 (dated by TCRdb to between 2020 and 2021). Some background on the complete study: Samples from collaborators originated in the United States, Italy and Spain and spanned both the acute and convalescent phases of COVID-19. The material from the prospective study consisted of cDNA or gDNA derived from T cells, B-cell-depleted T cells, or PBMCs. The dataset comprised deeply sampled blood TCRbeta repertoires from subjects exposed to, actively infected with, or recovered from COVID-19. The repertoires were released in a freely available public database meant as a resource for research on the immune response to SARS-CoV-2. Samples came from the ongoing ImmuneRACE study (first 160 participants) plus 1,254 subjects from 6 global collaborators. The sample metadata nearly always contained a de-identified subject ID, COVID-19 status, age in years and sex. HLA class I and class II types, where available, came from metadata supplied by the sample provider rather than from assay-based typing. Here is what the overall study found, with its caveats: Clinical and demographic metadata were provided uncurated, with the amount varying by source and participant.

A remark on this clone: Its antigen is still unknown. No base quality values were provided; no much bigger clone lies one nucleotide off.

TCRbeta CDR3 regions were amplified from genomic DNA by means of the immunoSEQ Assay, a bias-controlled multiplex PCR. The original pipeline was this. Nucleated cell counts per sample were estimated from amplification of reference gene primers within the assay. To quantify the absolute abundance of each unique TCRbeta CDR3 rearrangement, sequence reads were collapsed and filtered. For each sample, productive Simpson clonality was calculated as the square root of Simpson's diversity index over productive rearrangements. TCRdb carries this immuneACCESS record with in-frame sequences only. Its versions omit some clonotypes, under half of them owing to an unresolved V gene in the studies checked, with the rest unexplained. V and J calls and clone size are as listed in that table; D and trimming were resolved from the DNA. The sample table records 350,000 to 400,000 clones; 89% of these occur just once. Of the sample, around 3% is held by the ten largest clones.

The cysteine opens and the phenylalanine closes a CDR3 of 16 amino acids. Here the CDR3 DNA is all that survives: 48 bases in frame from base 1. After removal of 5 bases from V and 0 bases from J, the junction retains 7 bases not matched to a gene. Taken from the germline V gene (reference sequence), the CDR1 and CDR2 loops are LNHNV and YYDKDF. One collaborating source in Seattle enrolled patients during active infection and followed them longitudinally through the course of disease. Each collaborating institution followed its own protocols to collect whole blood in K2EDTA tubes. For TCRbeta analysis, collaborators shipped samples as frozen whole blood, isolated PBMCs, or DNA extracted from either of those sample types.

The rearrangement joined TRBV15 to TRBJ1-3, with 7 central nucleotides matching TRBD1. Input material: peripheral blood. The TCR was taken from a woman under 40 with COVID-19, enrolled during active disease. DNA sequence: TGTGCCACCAGCGGGGACAGAACCTACTCTGGAAACACCATATATTTT. The translation is CATSGDRTYSGNTIYF.